These T cell receptor beta chains were read from a single sample in a study of shared clonotypes between healthy human individuals. TCRdb keeps only in-frame clones here, not all; method: immunoSEQ multiplex PCR. This sample has some 2,500,000 clones, with approximately 93% found just once. Material for sequencing was naive CD4+ T cells from PBMCs. These receptors all stem from a young man in good health. Some clones in this sample may be carry-over from other donors' samples. CDR3s include the opening cysteine and the closing phenylalanine or tryptophan. The D gene is left open where the match is weak. Only some rows state a clone size, as once, few, many or a class for expanded clones.

D: .; size: few; length: 14; J: TRBJ1-1; V: TRBV28; CDR3: CASSPLQLNTEAFF; DNA: TGTGCCAGCAGTCCGCTACAGCTGAACACTGAAGCTTTCTTT
D: .; size: .; length: 12; J: TRBJ1-2; V: TRBV6-1; CDR3: CASNTANYGYTF; DNA: TGTGCCAGCAATACAGCTAACTATGGCTACACCTTC
D: .; size: .; length: 14; J: TRBJ2-1; V: TRBV9; CDR3: CASSVLGAADEQFF; DNA: TGTGCCAGCAGCGTATTGGGGGCCGCGGATGAGCAGTTCTTC
D: .; size: .; length: 14; J: TRBJ1-5; V: TRBV28; CDR3: CASRSRGSNQPQHF; DNA: TGTGCCAGCAGAAGCAGGGGTAGCAATCAGCCCCAGCATTTT
D: .; size: .; length: 14; J: TRBJ1-4; V: TRBV30; CDR3: CAWSKTGFNEKLFF; DNA: TGTGCCTGGAGCAAGACGGGGTTTAATGAAAAACTGTTTTTT
D: .; size: .; length: 13; J: TRBJ2-3; V: TRBV5-1; CDR3: CASSLGGRATQYF; DNA: TGCGCCAGCAGCTTGGGGGGACGGGCTACGCAGTATTTT
D: .; size: .; length: 15; J: TRBJ1-5; V: TRBV18; CDR3: CASSPPTAIRQPQHF; DNA: TGTGCCAGCTCACCACCCACGGCGATAAGGCAGCCCCAGCATTTT
D: .; size: .; length: 14; J: TRBJ2-3; V: TRBV2; CDR3: CASSEGTGADTQYF; DNA: TGTGCCAGCAGTGAGGGTACGGGGGCAGATACGCAGTATTTT
D: .; size: .; length: 17; J: TRBJ1-2; V: TRBV5-5; CDR3: CASSGSYGGRRIKGYTF; DNA: TGTGCCAGCAGCGGCTCGTACGGTGGCAGGAGAATTAAGGGCTACACCTTC
D: TRBD2; size: .; length: 18; J: TRBJ2-3; V: TRBV30; CDR3: CAWRPSPSGSERTDTQYF; DNA: TGTGCCTGGCGCCCTAGCCCTAGCGGGTCAGAACGCACAGATACGCAGTATTTT
D: .; size: .; length: 14; J: TRBJ1-1; V: TRBV5-1; CDR3: CASSAGTLGTEAFF; DNA: TGCGCCAGCAGCGCCGGGACCCTTGGGACTGAAGCTTTCTTT
D: .; size: few; length: 14; J: TRBJ2-2; V: TRBV5-1; CDR3: CASSLAANTGELFF; DNA: TGCGCCAGCAGCTTGGCAGCGAACACCGGGGAGCTGTTTTTT
D: .; size: .; length: 13; J: TRBJ2-3; V: TRBV30; CDR3: CAWSRDSTDTQYF; DNA: TGTGCCTGGAGTCGGGACTCAACAGATACGCAGTATTTT
D: .; size: .; length: 15; J: TRBJ1-1; V: TRBV2; CDR3: CASSVRGEVNTEAFF; DNA: TGTGCCAGCAGTGTTAGGGGGGAAGTGAACACTGAAGCTTTCTTT
D: TRBD1; size: once; length: 15; J: TRBJ1-5; V: TRBV28; CDR3: CASSSQTGGGQPQHF; DNA: TGTGCCAGCAGTTCCCAGACAGGGGGCGGTCAGCCCCAGCATTTT
D: TRBD1; size: .; length: 13; J: TRBJ1-1; V: TRBV30; CDR3: CAWNRGLNTEAFF; DNA: TGTGCCTGGAACAGGGGTTTGAACACTGAAGCTTTCTTT
D: .; size: .; length: 14; J: TRBJ1-2; V: TRBV28; CDR3: CASSRGPLTIGYTF; DNA: TGTGCCAGCAGCCGGGGACCTTTAACTATCGGCTACACCTTC
D: .; size: .; length: 14; J: TRBJ2-3; V: TRBV6-5; CDR3: CASSLRTHTDTQYF; DNA: TGTGCCAGCAGCCTCAGGACTCACACAGATACGCAGTATTTT
D: .; size: .; length: 15; J: TRBJ1-5; V: TRBV19; CDR3: CASSTRDGWNQPQHF; DNA: TGTGCCAGTAGTACCCGGGACGGTTGGAATCAGCCCCAGCATTTT
D: .; size: .; length: 16; J: TRBJ1-3; V: TRBV4-1; CDR3: CASSQGGRGSGNTIYF; DNA: TGCGCCAGCAGCCAAGGTGGGCGAGGGTCTGGAAACACCATATATTTT
D: TRBD2; size: few; length: 16; J: TRBJ2-2; V: TRBV7-6; CDR3: CASSLGLAGATGELFF; DNA: TGTGCCAGCAGCTTAGGACTAGCGGGAGCTACCGGGGAGCTGTTTTTT
D: .; size: .; length: 14; J: TRBJ1-1; V: TRBV7-2; CDR3: CASSLFNGDTEAFF; DNA: TGTGCCAGCAGCTTATTTAACGGGGACACTGAAGCTTTCTTT
D: .; size: .; length: 14; J: TRBJ2-5; V: TRBV11-3; CDR3: CASSLRGREETQYF; DNA: TGTGCCAGCAGCTTACGGGGGCGGGAAGAGACCCAGTACTTC
D: TRBD2; size: .; length: 16; J: TRBJ2-5; V: TRBV5-4; CDR3: CASSLLAVNYQETQYF; DNA: TGTGCCAGCAGCCTACTAGCGGTTAACTACCAAGAGACCCAGTACTTC
D: .; size: .; length: 16; J: TRBJ2-7; V: TRBV25-1; CDR3: CASSSGVTGLSSEQYF; DNA: TGTGCCAGCAGCTCAGGGGTAACAGGACTTTCGAGTGAGCAGTACTTC
D: .; size: once; length: 15; J: TRBJ1-6; V: TRBV30; CDR3: CAWSEVGQGYSPLHF; DNA: TGTGCCTGGAGTGAAGTCGGGCAGGGTTATTCACCCCTCCACTTT
D: TRBD2; size: .; length: 18; J: TRBJ2-1; V: TRBV11-2; CDR3: CASSLERLAGVSINEQFF; DNA: TGTGCCAGCAGCTTAGAGCGGCTAGCGGGAGTCAGTATCAATGAGCAGTTCTTC
D: .; size: once; length: 11; J: TRBJ2-2; V: TRBV6-1; CDR3: CMSGRSGELFF; DNA: TGTATGTCCGGGCGGTCCGGGGAGCTGTTTTTT
D: .; size: .; length: 14; J: TRBJ2-2; V: TRBV18; CDR3: CASSPGHNTGELFF; DNA: TGTGCCAGCTCACCGGGCCACAACACCGGGGAGCTGTTTTTT
D: TRBD2; size: .; length: 15; J: TRBJ2-1; V: TRBV7-2; CDR3: CASSLAGGTYNEQFF; DNA: TGTGCCAGCAGCTTAGCGGGAGGGACCTACAATGAGCAGTTCTTC
D: .; size: once; length: 10; J: TRBJ2-5; V: TRBV29-1; CDR3: CSVGRETQYF; DNA: TGCAGCGTTGGAAGAGAGACCCAGTACTTC
D: .; size: .; length: 15; J: TRBJ1-5; V: TRBV28; CDR3: CASSLRGYGNQPQHF; DNA: TGTGCCAGCAGTTTACGGGGGTACGGCAATCAGCCCCAGCATTTT
D: TRBD1; size: .; length: 18; J: TRBJ1-5; V: TRBV19; CDR3: CASSIPGQGLKKNQPQHF; DNA: TGTGCCAGTAGTATTCCGGGACAGGGGTTAAAGAAAAATCAGCCCCAGCATTTT
D: .; size: .; length: 15; J: TRBJ2-7; V: TRBV29-1; CDR3: CSVEEPGLVSYEQYF; DNA: TGCAGCGTTGAAGAACCGGGGCTGGTCTCCTACGAGCAGTACTTC
D: .; size: .; length: 15; J: TRBJ2-2; V: TRBV7-2; CDR3: CASSLNGVNTGELFF; DNA: TGTGCCAGCAGCTTAAACGGGGTGAACACCGGGGAGCTGTTTTTT
D: .; size: .; length: 19; J: TRBJ2-2; V: TRBV19; CDR3: CASTSPPGLSHFNTGELFF; DNA: TGTGCCAGTACCTCCCCCCCCGGACTCTCGCACTTCAACACCGGGGAGCTGTTTTTT
D: TRBD2; size: once; length: 13; J: TRBJ2-3; V: TRBV5-1; CDR3: CASRRESADTQYF; DNA: TGCGCCAGCAGGCGGGAGTCGGCAGATACGCAGTATTTT